A single sample is the source of the 7 T cell receptor beta chains below, sequenced in a study of STAT5B mutations in CD4+ large granular lymphocyte leukemia. The table came from immunoSEQ multiplex PCR; TCRdb's copy has only in-frame clones and leaves some out. Found here are 1,400 to 1,500 clones, about 80% of them singletons; the top ten hold about three quarters. Sequenced: PBMCs. The receptors originated from a man between 65 and 85 years old with CD4+ T-cell large granular lymphocyte leukemia.

This chain joins TRBV6-5 and TRBJ1-4; the match to TRBD1 covers 8 bases. This CDR3 comprises 14 residues. The J segment lost 5 bases and the V segment lost 6 bases, leaving 5 bases of the junction unmatched. Per germline, CDR1 MNHEY and CDR2 SVGAGI. The CDR3 here is CASRRTGKNEKLFF. The CDR3 DNA follows: TGTGCCAGCAGAAGGACAGGGAAAAATGAAAAACTGTTTTTT.

The chain carries TRBV19 and TRBJ1-1, with 11 nucleotides matching TRBD1. Germline trimming cut 5 bases from V and 5 bases from J; bases unmatched to any gene: 7. Germline assignment: CDR1 LNHDA and CDR2 SQIVND (reference sequence). CDR3 length: 15 residues. In DNA, the CDR3 is TGTGCCAGTAGTTCCTGGGGGACAGGGGGAACTGAAGCTTTCTTT. Its protein is CASSSWGTGGTEAFF. Together with reference TRBV19 and TRBJ1-1, the CDR3 gives the full variable domain: DGGITQSPKYLFRKEGQNVTLSCEQNLNHDAMYWYRQDPGQGLRLIYYSQIVNDFQKGDIAEGYSVSREKKESFPLTVTSAQKNPTAFYLCASSSWGTGGTEAFFGQGTRLTVV.

For the CDR3, the DNA is TGTGCCAGCAGCCTCGGACAGGGTTATGCCGGGGAGCTGTTTTTT. Its protein is CASSLGQGYAGELFF. The chain is built from TRBV11-2 and TRBJ2-2, with 8 bases matching TRBD1. Germline lookup yields CDR1 SGHAT and CDR2 FQNNGV. This CDR3 has 15 amino acids. Germline trimming cut 5 bases from V and 6 bases from J; bases unmatched to any gene: 8.

The J gene is TRBJ2-7, the V gene TRBV4-2, with D maybe TRBD2 (6 bases). Trimming left V 0 bases short and J 2 bases short, with 17 bases between. Germline V gives CDR1 LGHNA, CDR2 YNFKEQ. The CDR3 runs 17 residues. The CDR3 nucleotides are TGTGCCAGCAGCCAAGATATACGAGGGAGGACACCCTACGAGCAGTACTTC. This translates into CASSQDIRGRTPYEQYF.

This sequence joins TRBV6-5 and TRBJ2-7; the match to TRBD1 covers 8 bases. This CDR3 region has 13 residues. Germline V gene lookup returns CDR1 MNHEY and CDR2 SVGAGI. V lost 7 bases, J lost 5 bases, and 7 bases stayed unmatched. The CDR3 bases are TGTGCCAGCATGCGGCAGGGGGCAAACGAGCAGTACGTC. Translating gives CASMRQGANEQYV.

The chain is built from TRBV11-1 and TRBJ1-3, with 7 nucleotides matching TRBD1. This CDR3 comprises 17 residues. Germline V gives CDR1 SGHAT, CDR2 FQDESV (reference sequence). The V gene end was trimmed by 4 bases and the J gene end by 0 bases; junction bases not matched to a gene: 9. CDR3 bases: TGTGCCAGCAGCTCGCGGGACAGAACTCTCTCTGGAAACACCATATATTTT. It is translated as CASSSRDRTLSGNTIYF.

This clone was counted once. This chain joins TRBV5-1 and TRBJ2-7; TRBD1 matches at 9 bases. V trimming: 1 base; J trimming: 0 bases; junction bases outside the gene matches: 5. The length of the CDR3 is 16 residues. CDR1 and CDR2 (germline): SGHRS, YFSETQ. CDR3 sequence: CASSLTGTGYSYEQYF. CDR3 nucleotide sequence: TGCGCCAGCAGCTTGACAGGGACAGGGTACTCCTACGAGCAGTACTTC.